The rows below give T cell receptor beta chains drawn from one sample of a study of T cells after yellow fever vaccination. MiXCR, applied by TCRdb to the 5' RACE reads, yields one record per CDR3 protein. The table has hundreds of thousands of distinct CDR3 sequences, roughly an eighth seen once; the top ten hold about 16%. Sequenced material: PBMCs, taken on the day of the yellow fever booster vaccination. The source of these receptors is a man aged 25-45 years who received the YFV17D yellow fever vaccine. CDR3s include the opening cysteine and the closing phenylalanine or tryptophan. The order of the fields is clone size, J gene, D gene, V gene, CDR3 DNA, CDR3 protein. D genes are given only for firm matches. Not all rows give a size; the values are once, few, many and, for expanded clones, a class.

>-|TRBJ2-1|-|TRBV12-3/TRBV12-4
TGTGCCAGCAGTTTAGGGGGAGCTGCTGAGCAGTTCTTC
CASSLGGAAEQFF
>-|TRBJ2-5|-|TRBV20-1
TGCAGTGCTAGAGATCGGGTTAGGGGGAGGAAGACCCAGTACTTC
CSARDRVRGRKTQYF
>-|TRBJ2-7|-|TRBV18
TGTGCCAGCTCAGAGGCACAGAGGGAGCAGTACTTC
CASSEAQREQYF
>-|TRBJ2-1|TRBD2|TRBV6-6
TGTGCCAGCACGGCGCTAGCGGGAGTTGAGCAGTTCTTC
CASTALAGVEQFF
>-|TRBJ2-7|-|TRBV10-2
TGCGCCACCCGGAAAGAGAGAGCGAGCCACGAGCAGTACTTC
CATRKERASHEQYF
>-|TRBJ2-5|-|TRBV12-3/TRBV12-4
TGTGCCAGCCTGGATGTAGAGACCCAGTACTTC
CASLDVETQYF
>-|TRBJ2-7|TRBD2|TRBV6-5
TGTGCCAGCAGTTACCTCGGCGGGAGCAGGATCGAGCAGTACTTC
CASSYLGGSRIEQYF
>few|TRBJ2-3|TRBD1|TRBV7-9
TGTGCCAGCAGCCCCGGGGACAGAAGCACAGATACGCAGTATTTT
CASSPGDRSTDTQYF
>many|TRBJ2-3|TRBD2|TRBV10-3
TGTGCCATCAGTGGGACTAGCGGGACAGATACGCAGTATTTT
CAISGTSGTDTQYF
>few|TRBJ2-1|-|TRBV10-3
TGTGCCATCAGTGAGTCTCCGGCAGGGCCAGACAATGAGCAGTTCTTC
CAISESPAGPDNEQFF
>-|TRBJ1-5|-|TRBV6-1
TGTGCCAGCAGGGCGGCAGCTTATAGCAATCAGCCCCAGCATTTT
CASRAAAYSNQPQHF
>-|TRBJ1-1|-|TRBV14
TGTGCCAGCAGCCAAATGGGGTGGGAAGCTTTCTTT
CASSQMGWEAFF
>-|TRBJ2-7|TRBD2|TRBV6-2/TRBV6-3
TGTGCCAGCAGCGGGGGACGTAGCGGGAGTCTATACGAGCAGTACTTC
CASSGGRSGSLYEQYF
>once|TRBJ2-5|TRBD2|TRBV24-1
TGTGCCACCAGTGACCGACTAGCGGGATTCGAGACCCAGTACTTC
CATSDRLAGFETQYF
>few|TRBJ1-1|-|TRBV28
TGTGCCAGCAGGATTGGGGGGCGCCCGGCTTTCTTT
CASRIGGRPAFF